This T cell receptor beta chain came from a study of T cells in Graves' hyperthyroidism and ophthalmopathy. Regarding the study as a whole: Ophthalmopathy onset followed model prediction by a median roughly 6.5 months. Most clonotypes that expanded in the thyroid above 0.001 also showed up in blood. Ophthalmopathy was separated from stable hyperthyroidism by a 13 V-J model.

This clonotype occurred many times. Its specificity is not known. Lactation, pregnancy, other autoimmune disease or uncontrolled infection excluded patients. J lost 2 bases, V lost 2 bases, and 9 bases had no gene match. Germline CDR1 and CDR2: MDHEN and SYDVKM. CDR3 size: 17 residues. The source material, RNA transcripts, was used to amplify TCR beta CDR3 regions. Primed by the HTBI set, a first-round RT-PCR was run on the TCR CDR3. TCRdb re-derived calls from the multiplex PCR reads in MiXCR, one entry per CDR3 protein. The sample consists of 600,000 to 650,000 distinct CDR3 sequences, 15% to 20% of them appearing once.

This chain connects TRBV28 to TRBJ2-7; 10 bases are a match to TRBD2. The TCR was taken from a woman in her 30s with Graves' hyperthyroidism. The sequenced sample was blood. The CDR3 sequence is CASSLTYPSGRAYEQYF. Here the CDR3 DNA reads TGTGCCAGCAGTTTAACATACCCCAGCGGGAGGGCCTACGAGCAGTACTTC.